Detailed here is one T cell receptor (beta chain). The data belong to a study of immune characterization of retroperitoneal liposarcoma. A single record per CDR3 protein comes from TCRdb applying MiXCR to the PCR reads. The sample includes about 10,000 distinct CDR3 sequences, less than 30% of them seen just once. V was shortened by 7 bases and J by 4 bases, with 16 bases between the two germline ends. CDR3 size: 14 residues. This receptor was taken from a male donor with retroperitoneal liposarcoma. Material for sequencing was tumor tissue. The V call is TRBV12-3 or TRBV12-4, the J call TRBJ1-1; possibly TRBD1 for D (5 bases). CDR3 in amino acids: CASTRQSVRTEAFF. CDR3 sequence (DNA): TGTGCCAGCACCCGACAGTCGGTCCGCACTGAAGCTTTCTTT.